These 25 T cell receptor beta chains originate from one sample sequenced in a study of blood T cell repertoires in COVID-19. The repertoire was sequenced with immunoSEQ multiplex PCR; TCRdb's copy has only in-frame clones and lacks some. The sample lists hundreds of thousands of clones, around 86% occurring once. What was sequenced was peripheral blood. All receptors come from a woman in her 30s with active or convalescent COVID-19.

The chain is built from TRBV29-1 and TRBJ1-2; tentative D call: TRBD1 (6 bases). The CDR3 is made up of 13 amino acids. CDR1 and CDR2 (germline): SQVTM, ANQGSEA. V was clipped by 3 bases and J by 3 bases, with 11 bases between them. The CDR3 sequence: CSVESGHDYGYTF. The CDR3 bases are TGCAGCGTTGAGTCGGGACATGACTATGGCTACACCTTC.

The rearrangement links TRBV11-1 to TRBJ2-1, with 8 bases identical to TRBD2. The CDR3 runs 16 residues. The germline V gene encodes CDR1 SGHAT and CDR2 FQDESV (reference sequence). Trimming removed 6 bases from V and 2 bases from J; junction bases left unmatched: 9. This chain's CDR3 is CASSPAGDMPYNEQFF. The CDR3 DNA follows: TGTGCCAGCAGTCCAGCGGGGGACATGCCCTACAATGAGCAGTTCTTC.

The chain links TRBV6-5 to TRBJ1-6, with 7 bases lining up with TRBD1. This CDR3 contains 14 residues. V trimming: 7 bases; J trimming: 6 bases; junction bases outside the gene matches: 6. Germline assignment: CDR1 MNHEY and CDR2 SVGAGI. DNA for the CDR3: TGTGCCAGCACGGAGGGGGCCCCTAATTCACCCCTCCACTTT. This sequence encodes CASTEGAPNSPLHF.

The chain employs TRBV18 and TRBJ1-1; TRBD1 agrees at 7 bases. The germline V gene has CDR1 KGHSH and CDR2 LQKENI. Trimming removed 6 bases from V and 5 bases from J; junction bases left unmatched: 9. CDR3 size: 14 residues. For the CDR3, the DNA is TGTGCCAGCTCTCATGACAGGGCGGGAACTGAAGCTTTCTTT. Its translation is CASSHDRAGTEAFF.

The CDR3 nucleotides are TGCGCCAGCAGCTTGGTTCCTAGCGAAGGCGAGCAGTACTTC. This codes for CASSLVPSEGEQYF. The chain links TRBV5-1 to TRBJ2-7; TRBD2 is a possible D gene (6 bases). Per germline, CDR1 SGHRS and CDR2 YFSETQ. The CDR3 is 14 residues long. V was trimmed by 0 bases and J by 6 bases, leaving 13 bases between them.

The chain carries TRBV14 and TRBJ1-5; the D gene is possibly TRBD1 (6 bases). This CDR3 has 14 residues. Trimming shortened V by 1 base and J by 6 bases, and 10 bases separated the two germline ends. Germline CDR1 is SGHDN and CDR2 is FVKESK. CDR3 nucleotide sequence: TGTGCCAGCAGCCAAGTGGGGGCGAGTCAGCCCCAGCATTTT. It translates to CASSQVGASQPQHF.

The rearrangement uses TRBV13 and TRBJ1-2, with D perhaps matching TRBD1 (5 bases). CDR3 length: 16 residues. The germline V gene has CDR1 PRHDT and CDR2 FYEKMQ (reference sequence). The V gene lost 0 bases and the J gene lost 3 bases, with 14 bases spanning the gap. The chain's CDR3 is CASSLGLRGGDYGYTF. DNA of the CDR3: TGTGCCAGCAGCTTAGGCCTAAGGGGAGGGGACTATGGCTACACCTTC.

There are a few counts of this clone. The V call is TRBV2, the J call TRBJ2-7; D perhaps matches TRBD2 (6 bases). V lost 8 bases to trimming and J lost 5 bases, with 19 bases between them. This CDR3 comprises 14 residues. Germline V gene lookup returns CDR1 SNHLY and CDR2 FYNNEI. CDR3 bases: TGTGCCAGCCATTCCGGGAGCCTTCAGGACGAGCAGTACTTC. Protein: CASHSGSLQDEQYF.

V gene TRBV7-2 combines with J gene TRBJ2-1; 9 bases align to TRBD2. Unmatched junction bases numbered 9, after V lost 5 bases and J lost 4 bases. CDR1 and CDR2 from the germline V gene are SGHTA and FQGNSA. The CDR3 runs to 16 residues. The CDR3 loop reads CASSPRPSGTYNEQFF. CDR3 bases: TGTGCCAGCAGCCCACGTCCTAGCGGGACTTACAATGAGCAGTTCTTC.

This chain connects TRBV29-1 to TRBJ1-3; D remains ambiguous. Germline-derived CDR1 and CDR2 are SQVTM and ANQGSEA. This CDR3 region has 13 residues. CDR3 loop: CGGRAGSGNTIYF. The DNA of the CDR3 is TGCGGAGGGAGGGCGGGTTCTGGAAACACCATATATTTT.

This clone was picked up a small number of times. The V call is TRBV15, the J call TRBJ2-2; 9 bases agree with TRBD1. The ends lost 1 base at V and 6 bases at J; junction bases unmatched: 9. The germline gives CDR1 LNHNV, CDR2 YYDKDF (reference sequence). The CDR3 length is 17 residues. The DNA for the CDR3 is TGTGCCACCAGCAGAGGGCCGGGACAGGGTATTGCCGGGGAGCTGTTTTTT. Translation gives CATSRGPGQGIAGELFF.

The chain combines TRBV2 with TRBJ1-2; tentative D call: TRBD1 (5 bases). With 2 bases removed from V and 7 bases from J, the gap between germline ends came to 11 bases. From germline, CDR1 is SNHLY and CDR2 FYNNEI. CDR3 length: 13 amino acids. This CDR3 reads CASSEQGSGGYTF. The CDR3 coding sequence is TGTGCCAGCAGTGAACAGGGAAGTGGTGGCTACACCTTC.

CDR3: CASSRITGGEYTGELFF. DNA for the CDR3: TGTGCCAGTAGTAGGATCACAGGGGGCGAGTACACCGGGGAGCTGTTTTTT. This sequence joins TRBV19 and TRBJ2-2; 9 bases agree with TRBD1. CDR3 length: 17 residues. With 4 bases clipped from V and 3 bases from J, the junction kept 9 bases outside the gene matches. Germline V gene sequence: CDR1 LNHDA, CDR2 SQIVND (reference sequence).

J is TRBJ2-7 and V is TRBV7-6; 7 positions match TRBD1. The germline gives CDR1 SGHVS, CDR2 FNYEAQ. This CDR3 is built from 15 residues. V dropped 4 bases and J dropped 4; count of bases not matched to a gene: 10. In DNA form, the CDR3 reads TGTGCCAGCAGCTCTCGACAGGGAATGATTTACGAGCAGTACTTC. This gives the protein CASSSRQGMIYEQYF.

The V gene is TRBV5-1, the J gene TRBJ1-4; no firm D call. V shed 0 bases and J shed 8 bases, with 11 bases lying between them. Germline CDR1 SGHRS, CDR2 YFSETQ. The CDR3 is 14 residues long. CDR3 residues: CASSLADEEEKLFF. The DNA of the CDR3 is TGCGCCAGCAGCTTGGCTGATGAGGAGGAAAAACTGTTTTTT.

The chain joins TRBV7-6 to TRBJ2-2, with 11 nucleotides matching TRBD1. Trimming at V came to 4 bases and at J to 6 bases, leaving 4 bases not matched to a gene. The CDR3 runs 15 residues. Per germline, CDR1 SGHVS and CDR2 FNYEAQ. The CDR3 sequence is CASSSGTGGAGELFF. CDR3 sequence (DNA): TGTGCCAGCAGCTCCGGGACAGGGGGGGCCGGGGAGCTGTTTTTT.

The J gene is TRBJ2-7, the V gene TRBV7-2; D call uncertain. Per the germline V gene, CDR1 is SGHTA and CDR2 is FQGNSA. This CDR3 has 11 amino acids. Trimming pared 5 bases from V and 4 bases from J, leaving 6 bases between. The CDR3 bases are TGTGCCAGCAGCCGACAATACGAGCAGTACTTC. Translation: CASSRQYEQYF.

CDR3 loop: CASSSTTGTGGYGYTF. The CDR3 DNA reads as TGTGCCAGCAGCTCGACAACCGGGACAGGGGGCTATGGCTACACCTTC. The chain couples TRBV7-2 to TRBJ1-2, with 11 bases identical to TRBD1. Germline V gene data show CDR1 as SGHTA and CDR2 as FQGNSA. The CDR3 has 16 amino acids. The V segment lost 4 bases and the J segment 4 bases; nucleotides outside the gene matches: 8.

V is TRBV5-4 and J is TRBJ2-1; 7 bases line up with TRBD1. The CDR3 sequence is 15 residues long. Germline V CDR1 and CDR2: SGHNT, YYREEE (reference sequence). V lost 4 bases to trimming and J lost 0 bases; unmatched junction nucleotides: 4. As DNA, the CDR3 is TGTGCCAGCAGCCGAGGGGACAGCTCCTACAATGAGCAGTTCTTC. It translates to CASSRGDSSYNEQFF.

This chain joins TRBV20-1 and TRBJ1-1; no definite D call. Germline V gene data show CDR1 as DFQATT and CDR2 as SNEGSKA (reference sequence). V lost 6 bases and J lost 5, with 7 bases in between. The length of the CDR3 is 10 residues. The chain's CDR3 is CSAAGTEAFF. The CDR3 DNA is TGCAGTGCAGCCGGGACTGAAGCTTTCTTT.

This clone is a singleton in its sample. The chain recombines TRBV9 with TRBJ2-7; TRBD2 aligns across 12 bases. The ends lost 3 bases at V and 3 bases at J; junction bases unmatched: 4. This CDR3 region has 15 residues. The V gene's germline CDR1 is SGDLS and CDR2 YYNGEE. The CDR3 nucleotides are TGTGCCAGCAGCGCCCGGACTAGCGGGATCTACGAGCAGTACTTC. It encodes CASSARTSGIYEQYF.

The V gene is TRBV9, the J gene TRBJ2-7; tentative D call: TRBD2 (6 bases). V lost 2 bases, J lost 1 base, and 13 bases lay in between. The CDR3 spans 15 residues. Germline values: CDR1 SGDLS, CDR2 YYNGEE. In DNA, the CDR3 is TGTGCCAGCAGCGTTGGGCTAGCGCTTTCCTACGAGCAGTACTTC. It specifies CASSVGLALSYEQYF. The full variable domain, in which reference TRBV9 and TRBJ2-7 provide the parts outside the CDR3, is DSGVTQTPKHLITATGQRVTLRCSPRSGDLSVYWYQQSLDQGLQFLIQYYNGEERAKGNILERFSAQQFPDLHSELNLSSLELGDSALYFCASSVGLALSYEQYFGPGTRLTVT.

Details on this clone: This may arise from a read error, as a much more abundant clone is one base away. The chain carries TRBV6-5 and TRBJ1-1, with 8 bases that match TRBD1. After removal of 5 bases from V and 3 bases from J, the junction contained 5 bases not matched to a gene. The CDR3 contains 14 residues. Germline V CDR1 and CDR2: MNHEY, SVGAGI. CDR3 sequence reads: CASSKRTGHTEAFF. The CDR3 nucleotides are TGTGCCAGCAGTAAGAGGACAGGGCACACTGAAGCTTTCTTT.

The count of this clone is one. The gene calls are TRBV5-5 and TRBJ1-4; no reliable D call. Germline assignment: CDR1 SGHKS and CDR2 YYEKEE (reference sequence). The CDR3 has 16 amino acids. V was shortened by 4 bases and J by 4 bases, with 17 bases between the two germline ends. CDR3: CASSGNGGVNNEKLFF. CDR3 coding DNA: TGTGCCAGCAGCGGGAACGGCGGGGTCAATAATGAAAAACTGTTTTTT.

The gene calls are TRBV10-2 and TRBJ2-5; 15 bases are a match to TRBD2. Germline trimming cut 2 bases from V and 6 bases from J; bases unmatched to any gene: 10. This CDR3 spans 18 amino acids. CDR1 and CDR2 (germline): WSHSY, SAAADI. CDR3 residues: CASSEAGTSGRSGKTQYF. As DNA, the CDR3 is TGCGCCAGCAGTGAGGCCGGGACTAGCGGGAGGAGTGGAAAGACCCAGTACTTC.